A selection of T cell receptor beta chains follows, all from one sample in a study of memory B cells and T cells in multiple sclerosis. The protocol was immunoSEQ multiplex PCR, while the TCRdb copy is restricted to in-frame clones and leaves out a portion. The data contain 12,000 to 15,000 clones, almost 70% of them singletons. The sequenced material came from memory (CD45RO+) CD4+ T cells from blood. These TCRs come from a human donor with multiple sclerosis. The CDR3 runs from the conserved cysteine through the conserved F or W. D genes are given only for firm matches. Only part of the rows carry a size: once, few, many, or a class if the clone is expanded.

clone_size: .; d_call: TRBD1; v_call: TRBV19; j_call: TRBJ1-4; cdr3_nt: TGTGCCAGCTCTAGGGTGCCGGGACAGGGGGAAAAACTGTTTTTT; cdr3_aa: CASSRVPGQGEKLFF
clone_size: .; d_call: TRBD2; v_call: TRBV11-2; j_call: TRBJ2-1; cdr3_nt: TGTGCCAGCAGCTTCTCCGGACTAGCGGGGCCGAGCTCCTACAATGAGCAGTTCTTC; cdr3_aa: CASSFSGLAGPSSYNEQFF
clone_size: once; d_call: .; v_call: TRBV19; j_call: TRBJ2-3; cdr3_nt: TGTGCCAGTAGTACCGGACATTCCACAGATACGCAGTATTTT; cdr3_aa: CASSTGHSTDTQYF
clone_size: few; d_call: .; v_call: TRBV10-3; j_call: TRBJ1-2; cdr3_nt: TGTGCCATCAGCCGACGGACAGTGAGTGGCTACACCTTC; cdr3_aa: CAISRRTVSGYTF
clone_size: few; d_call: TRBD1; v_call: TRBV10-3; j_call: TRBJ1-1; cdr3_nt: TGTGCCACAACTCCTGGGACAGGGGGCACTGAAGCTTTCTTT; cdr3_aa: CATTPGTGGTEAFF
clone_size: .; d_call: TRBD2; v_call: TRBV5-1; j_call: TRBJ2-5; cdr3_nt: TGCGCCAGCAGCTTGGCCCGGGGGGGCAGAGAGACCCAGTACTTC; cdr3_aa: CASSLARGGRETQYF
clone_size: .; d_call: .; v_call: TRBV19; j_call: TRBJ2-6; cdr3_nt: TGTGCCAGTAGTATAGAAGCCAGGATCTCTGGGGCCAACGTCCTGACTTTC; cdr3_aa: CASSIEARISGANVLTF
clone_size: once; d_call: .; v_call: TRBV7-7; j_call: TRBJ2-5; cdr3_nt: TGTGCCAGCAGCTGGAGACTGGGGGGGACCCAGTACTTC; cdr3_aa: CASSWRLGGTQYF
clone_size: .; d_call: .; v_call: TRBV5-4; j_call: TRBJ1-2; cdr3_nt: TGTGCCAGCAGCGCCGGGGGGGCTTCCTATGGCTACACCTTC; cdr3_aa: CASSAGGASYGYTF
clone_size: few; d_call: .; v_call: TRBV6-5; j_call: TRBJ1-1; cdr3_nt: TGTGCCAGCAGTTACCGGGTAAGGGGCACTGAAGCTTTCTTT; cdr3_aa: CASSYRVRGTEAFF
clone_size: .; d_call: TRBD1; v_call: TRBV29-1; j_call: TRBJ1-5; cdr3_nt: TGCAGCGCTGGGGGGACAGGAAATCAGCCCCAGCATTTT; cdr3_aa: CSAGGTGNQPQHF
clone_size: .; d_call: .; v_call: TRBV2; j_call: TRBJ1-2; cdr3_nt: TGTGCCAGCAAATCTCGGGACTTCTATGGCTACACCTTC; cdr3_aa: CASKSRDFYGYTF
clone_size: .; d_call: TRBD1; v_call: TRBV27; j_call: TRBJ2-7; cdr3_nt: TGTGCCAGCACCCGAGGACAGGGGGCATACGAGCAGTACTTC; cdr3_aa: CASTRGQGAYEQYF
clone_size: .; d_call: .; v_call: TRBV6-6; j_call: TRBJ1-1; cdr3_nt: TGTGCCTGCGCAGGGCCCACTGAAGCTTTCTTT; cdr3_aa: CACAGPTEAFF
clone_size: few; d_call: .; v_call: TRBV2; j_call: TRBJ2-5; cdr3_nt: TGTGCCAGCAGGTGGACAGCACAAGAGACCCAGTACTTC; cdr3_aa: CASRWTAQETQYF
clone_size: .; d_call: TRBD2; v_call: TRBV7-6; j_call: TRBJ2-5; cdr3_nt: TGTGCCAGCAGCTTCCTCAGACTAGCGGCGAAGGAGACCCAGTACTTC; cdr3_aa: CASSFLRLAAKETQYF
clone_size: .; d_call: .; v_call: TRBV19; j_call: TRBJ1-1; cdr3_nt: TGTGCCAGTAGTATTTCGAGCAGGTCGAACACTGAAGCTTTCTTT; cdr3_aa: CASSISSRSNTEAFF
clone_size: few; d_call: .; v_call: TRBV28; j_call: TRBJ1-5; cdr3_nt: TGTGCCAGCAGTTCCGCGGGACGGCTATATAGCAATCAGCCCCAGCATTTT; cdr3_aa: CASSSAGRLYSNQPQHF
clone_size: .; d_call: .; v_call: TRBV28; j_call: TRBJ1-2; cdr3_nt: TGTGCCAGCAGTTTGGGACTGGGCTATGGCTACACCTTC; cdr3_aa: CASSLGLGYGYTF
clone_size: .; d_call: .; v_call: TRBV21-1; j_call: TRBJ2-5; cdr3_nt: TGTGCCAGCAGCATACGGACAGGAAACTATCAAGAGACCCAGTACTTC; cdr3_aa: CASSIRTGNYQETQYF
clone_size: .; d_call: .; v_call: TRBV6-1; j_call: TRBJ1-3; cdr3_nt: TGTGCCAGCAGTGAAGGGACGGGAGTCTCTGGAAACACCATATATTTT; cdr3_aa: CASSEGTGVSGNTIYF
clone_size: .; d_call: .; v_call: TRBV4-1; j_call: TRBJ2-3; cdr3_nt: TGCGCCAGCAGCCAAGATAAGGCGGGAAAGGGAACAGATACGCAGTATTTT; cdr3_aa: CASSQDKAGKGTDTQYF
clone_size: .; d_call: .; v_call: TRBV2; j_call: TRBJ1-1; cdr3_nt: TGTGCCAGCAGTAGGGGATTGAACACTGAAGCTTTCTTT; cdr3_aa: CASSRGLNTEAFF
clone_size: medium-sized; d_call: TRBD1; v_call: TRBV6-1; j_call: TRBJ1-4; cdr3_nt: TGTGCCAGCAGTGAGGGACAGGGATGGCTGAGAAAACTGTTTTTT; cdr3_aa: CASSEGQGWLRKLFF
clone_size: .; d_call: .; v_call: TRBV7-2; j_call: TRBJ1-5; cdr3_nt: TGTGCCAGCAGCTTAGACAATTTTAGCAATCAGCCCCAGCATTTT; cdr3_aa: CASSLDNFSNQPQHF
clone_size: .; d_call: TRBD2; v_call: TRBV4-2; j_call: TRBJ2-3; cdr3_nt: TGTGCCAGCAGCCCCCTCGGGGTAGCGGGAGCAGATACGCAGTATTTT; cdr3_aa: CASSPLGVAGADTQYF
clone_size: .; d_call: .; v_call: TRBV27; j_call: TRBJ1-1; cdr3_nt: TGTGCCAGCAGTTTATTTAGGAACACTGAAGCTTTCTTT; cdr3_aa: CASSLFRNTEAFF
clone_size: few; d_call: TRBD1; v_call: TRBV25-1; j_call: TRBJ2-1; cdr3_nt: TGTGCCAGCAGTGAACAGGACAGGGTATCGGATGAGCAGTTCTTC; cdr3_aa: CASSEQDRVSDEQFF
clone_size: .; d_call: TRBD1; v_call: TRBV28; j_call: TRBJ2-3; cdr3_nt: TGTGCCAGCAGTACACCGGGACAGGGAAGAGCAGATACGCAGTATTTT; cdr3_aa: CASSTPGQGRADTQYF